The present T cell receptor (beta chain) was sequenced within a study of OX40 agonist ivuxolimab in advanced cancers. At the level of the study: The study enrolled dose-escalation patients with hepatocellular carcinoma, melanoma, renal cell or head and neck cancer. Therapy given before enrollment (anti-PD-1, anti-PD-L1 or anti-CTLA-4) was allowed, and around 44% had some.

Findings of the study overall: Circulating CD4+ and CD8+ T cells showed clonal expansion by week 6 at 0.1 to 3.0 mg/kg. Fewer expanded clones were found on average in CD4+ than in CD8+ T cells.

A word on this clone: Its antigen is unidentified.

Profiling relied on immunoSEQ multiplex PCR, and the TCRdb table lists in-frame clones only, not all of them. This sample carries around 24,000 clones, around 81% of them seen once, and the ten largest clones take more than 25%. This TCR came from an adult with an advanced solid tumor such as melanoma, head and neck, liver or kidney cancer. Source: CD4+ or CD8+ T cells sorted from blood, taken in a trial of the OX40 agonist ivuxolimab.

The CDR3 here is CASHDRGHLEDYGYTF. The CDR3, as DNA: TGCGCCAGCCACGACAGGGGCCATCTTGAGGACTATGGCTACACCTTC. This chain links TRBV5-1 with TRBJ1-2; 8 nucleotides align to TRBD1. This CDR3 has 16 residues. Germline V gene lookup returns CDR1 SGHRS and CDR2 YFSETQ. V lost 7 bases to trimming and J lost 3 bases; unmatched junction nucleotides: 14. The full variable domain, rest sourced from reference TRBV5-1 and TRBJ1-2, is KAGVTQTPRYLIKTRGQQVTLSCSPISGHRSVSWYQQTPGQGLQFLFEYFSETQRNKGNFPGRFSGRQFSNSRSEMNVSTLELGDSALYLCASHDRGHLEDYGYTFGSGTRLTVV.